Shown below are 12 T cell receptor beta chains from a single sample sequenced in a study of blood T cell repertoires in COVID-19. Some clones are missing from TCRdb's copy, which holds only in-frame ones; the method was immunoSEQ multiplex PCR. The repertoire has approximately 80,000 clones, roughly 88% of them found once; the top ten carry under 1.1%. The material sequenced was peripheral blood. These TCRs come from a woman aged 45-65 years in a cohort sampled during active COVID-19.

This clone was recorded once. The chain couples TRBV28 to TRBJ2-3; TRBD2 matches at 8 bases. Germline lookup yields CDR1 MDHEN and CDR2 SYDVKM. The CDR3 is 15 amino acids. J was trimmed by 2 bases and V by 11 bases; bases with no gene match: 12. In DNA, the CDR3 is TGTGCCTCGTCGGGAGGCGGGAGGACCACAGATACGCAGTATTTT. Residues: CASSGGGRTTDTQYF.

The rearrangement joins TRBV7-9 to TRBJ2-1; 11 nucleotides align to TRBD2. This CDR3 region has 18 residues. V shed 1 base and J 5 bases; nucleotides not matched to a gene: 10. Germline assignment: CDR1 SEHNR and CDR2 FQNEAQ (reference sequence). DNA for the CDR3: TGTGCCAGCAGCTTAGTCGTTAAGACTAGCGGGATTCACAATGAGCAGTTCTTC. Amino acids: CASSLVVKTSGIHNEQFF.

This clone was picked up one time. The genes are TRBV5-4 and TRBJ1-3, with D unresolved. CDR1 SGHNT and CDR2 YYREEE come from the germline V gene (reference sequence). This CDR3 contains 17 residues. Trimming took off 4 bases at V and 4 bases at J, with 21 bases between the two ends. This CDR3 is CASSLRGGNRRGNTIYF. CDR3 in DNA: TGTGCCAGCAGCCTTCGCGGAGGGAATCGTAGAGGAAACACCATATATTTT.

The rearrangement uses TRBV9 and TRBJ2-5; 8 bases fit TRBD2. With 4 bases clipped from V and 4 bases from J, the junction kept 6 bases outside the gene matches. Per germline, CDR1 SGDLS and CDR2 YYNGEE. There are 14 residues in the CDR3. The CDR3 region is CASSPRRGAETQYF. The DNA for the CDR3 is TGTGCCAGCAGCCCCAGGCGGGGGGCAGAGACCCAGTACTTC.

The CDR3: CASSPEQQGGYTF. In DNA, the CDR3 is TGTGCCAGCTCACCAGAACAACAGGGGGGCTACACCTTC. The gene calls are TRBV18 and TRBJ1-2; 7 bases line up with TRBD1. This CDR3 is 13 amino acids long. Germline V lookup: CDR1 KGHSH, CDR2 LQKENI. V dropped 2 bases and J dropped 8; count of bases not matched to a gene: 5.

The V gene is TRBV30, the J gene TRBJ2-5, with 7 bases that match TRBD2. The germline CDR1 and CDR2 sequences are GTSNPN and SVGIG (reference sequence). This CDR3 has 12 residues. With V trimmed by 3 bases and J by 4 bases, 2 bases remained unmatched. The CDR3 nucleotides are TGTGCCTGGAGGGGGGGGGTAGAGACCCAGTACTTC. Amino acids: CAWRGGVETQYF. Full variable domain (remainder filled in from reference TRBV30 and TRBJ2-5): SQTIHQWPATLVQPVGSPLSLECTVEGTSNPNLYWYRQAAGRGLQLLFYSVGIGQISSEVPQNLSASRPQDRQFILSSKKLLLSDSGFYLCAWRGGVETQYFGPGTRLLVL.

The V gene is TRBV28, the J gene TRBJ1-1; D perhaps matches TRBD1 (5 bases). V lost 6 bases and J lost 3, with 11 bases in between. The CDR3 runs to 13 residues. CDR1 and CDR2 (germline): MDHEN, SYDVKM. The CDR3 loop is CASRWVRDTEAFF. The CDR3 DNA is TGTGCCAGCAGGTGGGTCAGGGACACTGAAGCTTTCTTT. Using reference TRBV28 and TRBJ1-1 for the parts outside the CDR3, the full variable domain is DVKVTQSSRYLVKRTGEKVFLECVQDMDHENMFWYRQDPGLGLRLIYFSYDVKMKEKGDIPEGYSVSREKKERFSLILESASTNQTSMYLCASRWVRDTEAFFGQGTRLTVV.

The sample holds one count of this clone. The chain has TRBV7-3 and TRBJ2-3; 9 bases map to TRBD2. After removal of 4 bases from V and 1 base from J, the junction contained 3 bases not matched to a gene. Germline V gives CDR1 SGHTA, CDR2 FQGTGA. The CDR3 consists of 15 residues. DNA for the CDR3: TGTGCCAGCAGCTCCCCTAGCGGGGGCACAGATACGCAGTATTTT. Translating gives CASSSPSGGTDTQYF. Filled out from reference TRBV7-3 and TRBJ2-3, the complete variable domain reads GAGVSQTPSNKVTEKGKYVELRCDPISGHTALYWYRQSLGQGPEFLIYFQGTGAADDSGLPNDRFFAVRPEGSVSTLKIQRTERGDSAVYLCASSSPSGGTDTQYFGPGTRLTVL.

This clone appeared once. The J gene is TRBJ2-7, the V gene TRBV21-1; the table's TRBD2 call for D was not verified on the DNA. TRBV21-1 is labeled a pseudogene. The CDR3 is 17 residues long. The CDR3 loop reads CASSKELGLAPGYEQYF. CDR3 sequence (DNA): TGTGCCAGCAGCAAAGAGTTAGGGCTAGCGCCCGGCTACGAGCAGTACTTC.

The chain carries TRBV9 and TRBJ2-2; 9 bases match TRBD2. V trimming: 0 bases; J trimming: 7 bases; junction bases outside the gene matches: 7. This CDR3 is 16 amino acids long. In germline, CDR1 is SGDLS, CDR2 YYNGEE. The CDR3 is CASSVAGSGGYGELFF. In DNA form, the CDR3 reads TGTGCCAGCAGCGTAGCGGGTAGCGGGGGATACGGGGAGCTGTTTTTT.

This chain connects TRBV30 to TRBJ1-2; D is unclear. The V and J ends lost 0 bases and 7 bases respectively, with 18 bases between them. This CDR3 has 15 residues. Germline CDR1 is GTSNPN and CDR2 is SVGIG (reference sequence). CDR3 sequence reads: CAWSVQVGSGGGYTF. In nucleotides, the CDR3 is TGTGCCTGGAGTGTACAAGTAGGTAGCGGAGGTGGCTACACCTTC.

The chain links TRBV24-1 to TRBJ2-3; weak D call: TRBD1 (8 bases). The ends were cut back, 4 bases at V and 0 bases at J, with 13 bases in the middle. From germline, CDR1 is KGHDR and CDR2 SFDVKD. CDR3 size: 16 residues. This CDR3 reads CATSEYRGGSTDTQYF. CDR3 sequence (DNA): TGTGCCACCAGTGAGTACAGGGGGGGAAGCACAGATACGCAGTATTTT.